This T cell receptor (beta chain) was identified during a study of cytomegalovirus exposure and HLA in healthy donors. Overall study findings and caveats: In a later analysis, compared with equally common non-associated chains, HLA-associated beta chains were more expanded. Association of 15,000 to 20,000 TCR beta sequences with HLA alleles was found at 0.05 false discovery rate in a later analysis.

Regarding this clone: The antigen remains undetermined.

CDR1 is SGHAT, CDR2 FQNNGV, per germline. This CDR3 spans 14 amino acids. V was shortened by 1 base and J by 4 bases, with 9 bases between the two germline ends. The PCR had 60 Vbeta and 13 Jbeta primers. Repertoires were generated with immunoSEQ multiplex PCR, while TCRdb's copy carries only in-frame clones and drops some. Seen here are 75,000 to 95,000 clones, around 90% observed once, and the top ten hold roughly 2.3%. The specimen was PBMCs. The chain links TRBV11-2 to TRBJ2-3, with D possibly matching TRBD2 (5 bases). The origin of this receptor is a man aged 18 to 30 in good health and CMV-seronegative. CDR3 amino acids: CASSLGGVPDTQYF. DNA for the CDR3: TGTGCCAGCAGCTTAGGGGGAGTCCCAGATACGCAGTATTTT.